The 32 T cell receptor beta chains below come from one sample, sequenced in a study of neoadjuvant anti-PD-1 for oral cavity cancer. As for time point: after neoadjuvant nivolumab, at surgical resection. Data came from immunoSEQ multiplex PCR; TCRdb stores just in-frame clones and leaves some out. The repertoire holds about 8,100 clones, with approximately 60% as singletons. Sample: PBMCs, taken after nivolumab (anti-PD-1) treatment. The receptors here all came from a person aged 40 to 85 with oral cavity squamous cell carcinoma.

The J gene is TRBJ1-4, the V gene TRBV18; D possibly corresponds to TRBD1 (6 bases). Trimming left V 1 base short and J 8 bases short, with 20 bases between. The CDR3 has 17 residues. The germline CDR1 and CDR2 sequences are KGHSH and LQKENI. CDR3 in amino acids: CASSPRSANRVEEKLFF. Here the CDR3 DNA reads TGTGCCAGCTCACCACGCTCGGCGAACAGGGTCGAAGAAAAACTGTTTTTT.

The chain joins TRBV15 to TRBJ1-2; D is undetermined. CDR3 length equals 15 residues. CDR1 is LNHNV and CDR2 is YYDKDF in the germline V gene (reference sequence). Trimming removed 0 bases from V and 8 bases from J, with 16 bases in between. In nucleotides, the CDR3 is TGTGCCACCAGCAGAGATAAATCAGGACTTGGGGGCTACACCTTC. This encodes CATSRDKSGLGGYTF.

The rearrangement links TRBV6-5 to TRBJ1-6, with 9 bases fitting TRBD1. The CDR3 is 15 amino acids. J was trimmed by 7 bases and V by 2 bases; bases with no gene match: 3. Germline V gives CDR1 MNHEY, CDR2 SVGAGI. CDR3 nucleotide sequence: TGTGCCAGCAGTTACGCCGGGACAGGGAATTCACCCCTCCACTTT. This codes for CASSYAGTGNSPLHF.

The chain combines TRBV10-1 with TRBJ2-3, with 9 bases identical to TRBD1. The junction had 5 bases not matched to a gene; V was cut back by 3 bases and J by 4 bases. CDR1 WNHNN and CDR2 SYGVQD come from the germline V gene (reference sequence). This CDR3 spans 15 amino acids. The DNA of the CDR3 is TGCGCCAGCAGTGATCCGGGACAGGGACCAGATACGCAGTATTTT. Its protein product is CASSDPGQGPDTQYF.

CDR3 coding DNA: TGTGCCAGCAGCTGGGGGACTAGCGAAGGGACCCAGTACTTC. Amino acid sequence: CASSWGTSEGTQYF. This chain connects TRBV7-8 to TRBJ2-5; 10 positions agree with TRBD2. The CDR3 totals 14 residues. In germline, CDR1 is SGHVS, CDR2 FQNEAQ. V gave up 4 bases and J gave up 7 bases; unmatched junction bases: 6.

The table lists this clone with a few counts. The chain uses TRBV7-2 and TRBJ2-7, with D perhaps given as TRBD1 or TRBD2 (5 bases each). The CDR3 is made up of 13 amino acids. The V gene lost 3 bases and the J gene lost 7 bases, with 13 bases spanning the gap. In germline, CDR1 is SGHTA, CDR2 FQGNSA. CDR3 in DNA: TGTGCCAGCAGCTTTGCCGGGACGAGGGAGCAGTACTTC. Protein product: CASSFAGTREQYF.

The genes are TRBV9 and TRBJ1-5; D is undetermined. V was shortened by 4 bases and J by 4 bases, with 15 bases between the two germline ends. This CDR3 is 15 amino acids long. Germline V gene sequence: CDR1 SGDLS, CDR2 YYNGEE. DNA of the CDR3: TGTGCCAGCAGCAAAGGTACCTTGTCGAATCAGCCCCAGCATTTT. Its protein is CASSKGTLSNQPQHF.

A single count supports this clone. The V gene is TRBV7-2, the J gene TRBJ1-2; a possible D gene is TRBD1 (5 bases). CDR3 length: 15 residues. V was clipped by 4 bases and J by 7 bases, with 19 bases between them. CDR1 is SGHTA, CDR2 FQGNSA, per germline. The CDR3 DNA reads as TGTGCCAGCAGCTCTGCCGGTGGGGGTAGAGGTGGCTACACCTTC. As protein: CASSSAGGGRGGYTF.

The chain recombines TRBV11-2 with TRBJ1-2; D perhaps matches TRBD1 (5 bases). The CDR3 spans 16 residues. The ends were cut back, 6 bases at V and 4 bases at J, with 21 bases in the middle. The V gene's germline CDR1 is SGHAT and CDR2 FQNNGV. The CDR3 DNA follows: TGTGCCAGCAGTTTTCCGGGACGGAGATCCACCTATGGCTACACCTTC. Residues: CASSFPGRRSTYGYTF. The whole variable domain, filled in from reference TRBV11-2 and TRBJ1-2, reads EAGVAQSPRYKIIEKRQSVAFWCNPISGHATLYWYQQILGQGPKLLIQFQNNGVVDDSQLPKDRFSAERLKGVDSTLKIQPAKLEDSAVYLCASSFPGRRSTYGYTFGSGTRLTVV.

The genes are TRBV10-3 and TRBJ2-3; unclear D gene. V was cut by 4 bases and J by 5 bases, with 4 bases left in between. Germline lookup yields CDR1 ENHRY and CDR2 SYGVKD. This CDR3 has 11 amino acids. The CDR3 sequence: CAISGGDTQYF. The CDR3 bases are TGTGCCATCAGTGGGGGAGATACGCAGTATTTT.

The chain combines TRBV5-4 with TRBJ2-1; D gene unclear. The CDR3 covers 16 residues. V was pared by 0 bases and J by 10 bases, with 20 bases between. Germline assignment: CDR1 SGHNT and CDR2 YYREEE (reference sequence). The CDR3 protein is CASSLEAGSTPSEQFF. The CDR3 coding sequence is TGTGCCAGCAGCTTGGAGGCAGGCAGTACCCCTTCCGAGCAGTTCTTC.

V and J are TRBV5-6 and TRBJ1-5; perhaps TRBD1 as D (6 bases). The CDR3 extends over 14 amino acids. Germline V lookup: CDR1 SGHDT, CDR2 YYEEEE. Trimming shortened V by 3 bases and J by 2 bases, and 9 bases separated the two germline ends. The CDR3 reads CASSWGRGNQPQHF. The CDR3 DNA is TGTGCCAGCAGCTGGGGGCGCGGCAATCAGCCCCAGCATTTT.

The rearrangement links TRBV29-1 to TRBJ2-2, with TRBD1 matching over 9 bases. This CDR3 spans 14 amino acids. V lost 5 bases and J lost 4; bases outside the gene matches: 5. Germline loops: CDR1 SQVTM, CDR2 ANQGSEA. The CDR3 sequence is CSVTGTGSTGELFF. CDR3 coding DNA: TGCAGCGTTACAGGGACAGGGTCCACCGGGGAGCTGTTTTTT.

In DNA form, the CDR3 reads TGTGCCAGCTCACCATCAACATCCAGGGTTCGGACTAATGAAAAACTGTTTTTT. This gives the protein CASSPSTSRVRTNEKLFF. This rearrangement joins TRBV18 to TRBJ1-4, with D possibly matching TRBD1 (5 bases). Germline V gives CDR1 KGHSH, CDR2 LQKENI. The CDR3 runs 18 residues. The V gene lost 2 bases and the J gene lost 2 bases, with 18 bases spanning the gap.

The chain uses TRBV9 and TRBJ2-2; perhaps TRBD2 as D (5 bases). The germline V gene encodes CDR1 SGDLS and CDR2 YYNGEE. The CDR3 runs to 15 residues. V dropped 0 bases and J dropped 4 bases, with 10 bases sitting between them. Here the CDR3 DNA reads TGTGCCAGCAGCGTAGGCGGACTTATCACCGGGGAGCTGTTTTTT. Protein: CASSVGGLITGELFF.

This clone has only a few counts. The CDR3 bases are TGCAGCGTTGGGTCTGGAAACACCATATATTTT. It specifies CSVGSGNTIYF. This chain connects TRBV29-1 to TRBJ1-3; D is unclear. The V gene's germline CDR1 is SQVTM and CDR2 ANQGSEA. The CDR3 extends over 11 amino acids. V was cut by 4 bases and J by 1 base, with 2 bases left in between.

This chain links TRBV7-2 with TRBJ2-7; D is possibly TRBD2 (5 bases). With 1 base removed from V and 3 bases from J, the gap between germline ends came to 7 bases. CDR3 length: 13 residues. Per germline, CDR1 SGHTA and CDR2 FQGNSA. The CDR3 DNA follows: TGTGCCAGCAGCTTAGATCGGGGCTACGAGCAGTACTTC. Its protein is CASSLDRGYEQYF.

This clone has only one observation. The rearrangement uses TRBV28 and TRBJ1-2; no clear D. The germline V gene encodes CDR1 MDHEN and CDR2 SYDVKM. This CDR3 has 13 residues. The germline V and J ends were trimmed by 10 bases and 2 bases, with 14 bases remaining between them. CDR3 DNA: TGTGCCATCCAAAGGGAAGGCAACTATGGCTACACCTTC. Amino acids: CAIQREGNYGYTF.

This clone was picked up a small number of times. This chain links TRBV7-2 with TRBJ2-7, with 8 bases lining up with TRBD1. The CDR3 extends over 14 amino acids. V was pared by 1 base and J by 2 bases, with 1 base of the junction left unmatched. Germline values: CDR1 SGHTA, CDR2 FQGNSA. In DNA form, the CDR3 reads TGTGCCAGCAGCTTAGACAGGGGGACCTACGAGCAGTACTTC. This gives the protein CASSLDRGTYEQYF.

This clone was detected only a few times. The chain is built from TRBV7-6 and TRBJ1-5; unclear D gene. The germline V and J ends were trimmed by 10 bases and 3 bases, with 10 bases remaining between them. Looked up from germline, CDR1 is SGHVS and CDR2 is FNYEAQ. This CDR3 has 12 residues. The CDR3, as DNA: TGTGCCACCGGGCTAAACAATCAGCCCCAGCATTTT. Translated, it gives CATGLNNQPQHF.

The CDR3 DNA follows: TGCGCCAGCAGCCAACAAAGTAGCGGGGGGGGTGATACGCAGTATTTT. It codes for CASSQQSSGGGDTQYF. The rearrangement links TRBV4-1 to TRBJ2-3; 11 positions match TRBD2. J gave up 6 bases and V 2 bases, and 7 bases lay outside the gene matches. The CDR3 has 16 residues. From germline, CDR1 is MGHRA and CDR2 YSYEKL.

This clone was counted between two and nine times. The chain links TRBV6-5 to TRBJ2-3; D uncertain. This CDR3 region has 14 residues. V shed 6 bases and J shed 1 base, with 11 bases lying between them. Germline V CDR1 and CDR2: MNHEY, SVGAGI. CDR3 sequence (DNA): TGTGCCAGCAGAAGATCACTTCGCACAGATACGCAGTATTTT. This codes for CASRRSLRTDTQYF.

V and J are TRBV19 and TRBJ2-7; 8 bases match TRBD1. Trimming took 3 bases from V and 4 from J; bases not matched to a gene: 2. The CDR3 length is 13 residues. CDR1 is LNHDA, CDR2 SQIVND, per germline (reference sequence). The CDR3 spells CASSIRQGYEQYF. CDR3 coding DNA: TGTGCCAGTAGTATCAGACAGGGGTACGAGCAGTACTTC. The whole variable domain, remainder taken from reference TRBV19 and TRBJ2-7, is DGGITQSPKYLFRKEGQNVTLSCEQNLNHDAMYWYRQDPGQGLRLIYYSQIVNDFQKGDIAEGYSVSREKKESFPLTVTSAQKNPTAFYLCASSIRQGYEQYFGPGTRLTVT.

V and J are TRBV2 and TRBJ2-3; 16 nucleotides align to TRBD2. Per the germline V gene, CDR1 is SNHLY and CDR2 is FYNNEI. Trimming at V came to 6 bases and at J to 0 bases, leaving 12 bases not matched to a gene. CDR3 length: 20 residues. CDR3 region: CASSLSGTSGGAWSTDTQYF. DNA for the CDR3: TGTGCCAGCAGCCTAAGCGGGACTAGCGGGGGGGCTTGGAGCACAGATACGCAGTATTTT. The entire variable domain, with the rest obtained from reference TRBV2 and TRBJ2-3, is as follows: EPEVTQTPSHQVTQMGQEVILRCVPISNHLYFYWYRQILGQKVEFLVSFYNNEISEKSEIFDDQFSVERPDGSNFTLKIRSTKLEDSAMYFCASSLSGTSGGAWSTDTQYFGPGTRLTVL.

This clone was recorded once. The V and J genes are TRBV6-4 and TRBJ2-2, with 9 bases lining up with TRBD2. Germline assignment: CDR1 MRHNA and CDR2 SNTAGT. CDR3 length: 14 residues. V lost 7 bases, J lost 6 bases, and 6 bases stayed unmatched. CDR3 DNA: TGTGCCAGCAAAGCTAGCGGGGAAGCCGGGGAGCTGTTTTTT. It translates to CASKASGEAGELFF.

The count of this clone is one. V gene TRBV7-6 combines with J gene TRBJ2-1, with TRBD1 identical over 7 bases. The CDR3 covers 15 residues. After removal of 3 bases from V and 7 bases from J, the junction contained 9 bases not matched to a gene. The germline V gene encodes CDR1 SGHVS and CDR2 FNYEAQ. The CDR3 DNA follows: TGTGCCAGCAGCTTGGCCGGGACAGCGGATAATGAGCAGTTCTTC. Translated, it gives CASSLAGTADNEQFF.

This clone was seen a single time. The genes are TRBV5-1 and TRBJ2-3; 7 nucleotides agree with TRBD1. CDR1 and CDR2 from the germline V gene are SGHRS and YFSETQ. Germline trimming cut 4 bases from V and 1 base from J; bases unmatched to any gene: 9. The CDR3 extends over 16 amino acids. The CDR3 DNA reads TGCGCCAGCAGCCCTGGACAGGCTAGGGGCACAGATACGCAGTATTTT. Translation gives CASSPGQARGTDTQYF.

This CDR3 reads CASSFSGGDYEQYF. As DNA, the CDR3 is TGCGCCAGCAGCTTTAGCGGGGGGGATTACGAGCAGTACTTC. The chain links TRBV5-1 to TRBJ2-7; TRBD2 agrees at 11 bases. CDR1 SGHRS and CDR2 YFSETQ come from the germline V gene. CDR3 size: 14 residues. Trimming took 2 bases from V and 4 from J; bases not matched to a gene: 2.

The V call is TRBV30, the J call TRBJ1-5; TRBD1 aligns across 11 bases. The CDR3 consists of 15 residues. J lost 4 bases, V lost 5 bases, and 7 bases had no gene match. CDR1 GTSNPN and CDR2 SVGIG come from the germline V gene (reference sequence). Here the CDR3 reads CAWARTGGRNQPQHF. The DNA of the CDR3 is TGTGCCTGGGCCCGGACAGGGGGCAGGAATCAGCCCCAGCATTTT. Combining the CDR3 with reference TRBV30 and TRBJ1-5 gives the whole variable domain SQTIHQWPATLVQPVGSPLSLECTVEGTSNPNLYWYRQAAGRGLQLLFYSVGIGQISSEVPQNLSASRPQDRQFILSSKKLLLSDSGFYLCAWARTGGRNQPQHFGDGTRLSIL.

The chain carries TRBV7-9 and TRBJ2-5; no firm D call. The germline gives CDR1 SEHNR, CDR2 FQNEAQ (reference sequence). The CDR3 is made up of 14 amino acids. The V end lost 4 bases, the J end lost 4 bases, and 13 bases lay between the germline ends. The CDR3 region has the DNA TGTGCCAGCAGCTCAGACTGGCCGGGAGAGACCCAGTACTTC. Translation gives CASSSDWPGETQYF.

This clone occurred a few times. The J gene is TRBJ1-1, the V gene TRBV2; D uncertain. Looked up from germline, CDR1 is SNHLY and CDR2 is FYNNEI. V was pared by 3 bases and J by 11 bases, with 10 bases between. CDR3 size: 11 residues. The CDR3 DNA is TGTGCCAGCAGTGAGTTTGGGGTGGCTTTCTTT. It translates to CASSEFGVAFF.

The chain carries TRBV19 and TRBJ2-3, with 8 bases identical to TRBD2. The CDR3 covers 15 residues. Germline assignment: CDR1 LNHDA and CDR2 SQIVND (reference sequence). With V trimmed by 2 bases and J by 1 base, 2 bases remained unmatched. Written as DNA, the CDR3 is TGTGCCAGTAGTATAAGGCGGGGGGGCACAGATACGCAGTATTTT. It is translated as CASSIRRGGTDTQYF.